These 24 T cell receptor beta chains originate from one sample sequenced in a study of blood T cell repertoires in COVID-19. Assay used: immunoSEQ multiplex PCR; TCRdb lists only in-frame clones, some missing. The repertoire consists of approximately 150,000 clones, with approximately 86% occurring once and the leading ten covering roughly 20%. Sample: PBMCs or T cells enriched from blood (not recorded which). The origin of the receptors is a man in his 60s who had recovered from COVID-19.

V gene TRBV6-5 combines with J gene TRBJ2-5, with 9 nucleotides matching TRBD1. Germline CDR1 reads MNHEY; CDR2 reads SVGAGI. The V and J ends lost 4 bases and 2 bases, in that order; junction bases with no gene match: 8. This CDR3 region has 16 residues. The CDR3 DNA is TGTGCCAGCAGTTCCGCGGGACAGGGCTTACAAGAGACCCAGTACTTC. This encodes CASSSAGQGLQETQYF.

The chain links TRBV19 to TRBJ1-1; no reliable D call. Germline V gene data show CDR1 as LNHDA and CDR2 as SQIVND (reference sequence). Trimming removed 1 base at V and 11 bases at J, with 14 bases between. The CDR3 loop spans 13 amino acids. The CDR3: CASSIGGRLAAFF. DNA for the CDR3: TGTGCCAGTAGTATAGGTGGCAGATTGGCTGCTTTCTTT.

This chain joins TRBV5-1 and TRBJ2-3, with 14 bases fitting TRBD2. CDR3 length equals 17 residues. The V gene's germline CDR1 is SGHRS and CDR2 YFSETQ. V shed 4 bases, J shed 10 bases, and the junction held 14 bases outside the gene matches. CDR3 sequence reads: CASSRTGTSGGAVSQYF. In nucleotides, the CDR3 is TGCGCCAGCAGCAGGACAGGGACTAGCGGGGGTGCAGTATCGCAGTATTTT.

The V gene is TRBV13, the J gene TRBJ1-2; no firm D call. This CDR3 spans 13 amino acids. Trimming removed 1 base from V and 3 bases from J, with 6 bases in between. Germline V CDR1 and CDR2: PRHDT, FYEKMQ (reference sequence). The DNA for the CDR3 is TGTGCCAGCAGCTTAGCCCCGGACTATGGCTACACCTTC. It specifies CASSLAPDYGYTF.

The chain uses TRBV5-1 and TRBJ1-5, with TRBD1 identical over 7 bases. CDR3 length: 14 amino acids. Germline assignment: CDR1 SGHRS and CDR2 YFSETQ. Germline trimming cut 0 bases from V and 6 bases from J; bases unmatched to any gene: 3. The CDR3 DNA reads TGCGCCAGCAGCTTGGGACAGGGAGGTCAGCCCCAGCATTTT. Protein: CASSLGQGGQPQHF.

This chain uses TRBV6-5 with TRBJ1-2, with D tentatively TRBD1 (5 bases). CDR3 length: 15 amino acids. Trimming removed 5 bases at V and 5 bases at J, with 18 bases between. Germline assignment: CDR1 MNHEY and CDR2 SVGAGI. The CDR3 loop reads CASSPSIQVGYGYTF. CDR3 DNA: TGTGCCAGCAGTCCATCGATACAGGTCGGGTATGGCTACACCTTC.

The V call is TRBV21-1, the J call TRBJ2-3; the D call of TRBD1 is as the table states it, not checked on the DNA. TRBV21-1 has pseudogene status. CDR3 length equals 18 residues. The CDR3 nucleotides read TGTGCCAGCAGCAAAGGCCGGACAGGGCCACCCCAAGCAGATACGCAGTATTTT. Translating it yields CASSKGRTGPPQADTQYF.

This chain connects TRBV18 to TRBJ1-3, with D unresolved. V shed 3 bases and J shed 1 base, with 10 bases lying between them. The CDR3 totals 15 residues. The germline V gene has CDR1 KGHSH and CDR2 LQKENI. In DNA, the CDR3 is TGTGCCAGCTCACCCCTACAGCAATCTGGAAACACCATATATTTT. Protein: CASSPLQQSGNTIYF.

V and J are TRBV19 and TRBJ2-1, with D maybe TRBD1 (5 bases). The CDR3 has 16 residues. The germline V and J ends were trimmed by 3 bases and 0 bases, with 12 bases remaining between them. Germline CDR1 and CDR2: LNHDA and SQIVND (reference sequence). CDR3 region: CASSILGASSYNEQFF. The CDR3 DNA reads TGTGCCAGTAGTATTCTTGGGGCGAGCTCCTACAATGAGCAGTTCTTC.

The genes are TRBV9 and TRBJ1-1; unclear D gene. The CDR3 loop spans 15 amino acids. Germline assignment: CDR1 SGDLS and CDR2 YYNGEE. V was clipped by 2 bases and J by 1 base, with 12 bases between them. CDR3 DNA: TGTGCCAGCAGCGTGTACCCTGGTAGGAACACTGAAGCTTTCTTT. The encoded protein is CASSVYPGRNTEAFF.

Details on this clone: The sample contains more than one DNA sequence encoding this CDR3. This chain links TRBV12-3 or TRBV12-4 with TRBJ1-1; D is ambiguous. V was cut by 1 base and J by 1 base, with 4 bases left in between. The CDR3 extends over 13 amino acids. The DNA of the CDR3 is TGTGCCAGCAGTTTAGGAGAGAACACTGAAGCTTTCTTT. Residues: CASSLGENTEAFF.

The sample holds one count of this clone. The chain employs TRBV6-2 or TRBV6-3 and TRBJ1-2; TRBD1 aligns across 9 bases. The V and J ends lost 6 bases and 8 bases, in that order; junction bases with no gene match: 4. Germline V CDR1 and CDR2: MNHEY, SVGEGT. The CDR3 is made up of 12 amino acids. DNA of the CDR3: TGTGCCAGCAGCCGGACAGGGGAAGGCTACACCTTC. It specifies CASSRTGEGYTF.

The chain combines TRBV7-9 with TRBJ2-1; D is perhaps TRBD1 (5 bases). CDR3 length equals 17 residues. CDR1 and CDR2 (germline): SEHNR, FQNEAQ (reference sequence). V was cut by 2 bases and J by 5 bases, with 19 bases left in between. The CDR3 here is CASSLPPWGSINNEQFF. In nucleotides, the CDR3 is TGTGCCAGCAGCTTACCCCCGTGGGGCTCGATTAACAATGAGCAGTTCTTC. Filled out from reference TRBV7-9 and TRBJ2-1, the complete variable domain reads DTGVSQNPRHKITKRGQNVTFRCDPISEHNRLYWYRQTLGQGPEFLTYFQNEAQLEKSRLLSDRFSAERPKGSFSTLEIQRTEQGDSAMYLCASSLPPWGSINNEQFFGPGTRLTVL.

The sample holds one count of this clone. The CDR3 coding sequence is TGTGCCAGTAGGAAACCGACAGGCCAACGGGCTAGCGGGGGAACCAACACCGGGGAGCTGTTTTTT. Protein: CASRKPTGQRASGGTNTGELFF. The chain links TRBV19 to TRBJ2-2, with 10 bases that match TRBD2. The CDR3 spans 22 residues. Germline CDR1 and CDR2: LNHDA and SQIVND (reference sequence). The ends lost 6 bases at V and 2 bases at J; junction bases unmatched: 24.

DNA of the CDR3: TGTGCCAGCAGCCCATTCGGGGGGCGCCCCGGGGAGCTGTTTTTT. Translating gives CASSPFGGRPGELFF. The chain recombines TRBV28 with TRBJ2-2, with D possibly being TRBD2 (7 bases). Trimming left V 6 bases short and J 6 bases short, with 17 bases between. This CDR3 spans 15 amino acids. Germline loops: CDR1 MDHEN, CDR2 SYDVKM.

This clone showed up just a few times. The rearrangement uses TRBV7-3 and TRBJ2-3; no definite D call. The CDR3 sequence is 13 residues long. Looked up from germline, CDR1 is SGHTA and CDR2 is FQGTGA. Between the trimmed V and J ends, which lost 2 bases and 5 bases, there was a span of 8 bases. CDR3 DNA: TGTGCCAGCAGCTTAGGGCTGGGAGATACGCAGTATTTT. It specifies CASSLGLGDTQYF.

The chain links TRBV27 to TRBJ1-5; a weak D match, TRBD1 (6 bases). V was shortened by 4 bases and J by 4 bases, with 17 bases between the two germline ends. In germline, CDR1 is MNHEY, CDR2 SMNVEV (reference sequence). The CDR3 is 16 residues long. CDR3 protein: CASSSTGTHLNQPQHF. CDR3 in DNA: TGTGCCAGCAGTTCGACCGGGACACACCTAAATCAGCCCCAGCATTTT.

V usage is TRBV7-6 and J usage is TRBJ2-1, with 10 bases lining up with TRBD2. CDR3 length equals 17 residues. Germline assignment: CDR1 SGHVS and CDR2 FNYEAQ. The trim removed 0 bases at V and 6 bases at J, leaving 8 bases unmatched. This chain's CDR3 is CASSLAKRGGIVNEQFF. Written as DNA, the CDR3 is TGTGCCAGCAGCTTAGCGAAGCGGGGGGGTATAGTCAATGAGCAGTTCTTC.

V usage is TRBV25-1 and J usage is TRBJ1-5; tentative D call: TRBD1 (6 bases). V lost 7 bases to trimming and J lost 2 bases, with 12 bases between them. The CDR3 consists of 14 residues. The V gene's germline CDR1 is MGHDK and CDR2 SYGVNS. The CDR3 nucleotides are TGTGCCAGCAATCCAGGGGAGCGCAATCAGCCCCAGCATTTT. Amino acid sequence: CASNPGERNQPQHF. The complete variable domain, with remaining parts taken from reference TRBV25-1 and TRBJ1-5, reads EADIYQTPRYLVIGTGKKITLECSQTMGHDKMYWYQQDPGMELHLIHYSYGVNSTEKGDLSSESTVSRIRTEHFPLTLESARPSHTSQYLCASNPGERNQPQHFGDGTRLSIL.

V usage is TRBV2 and J usage is TRBJ1-5, with TRBD1 matching 8 bases. J lost 6 bases, V lost 6 bases, and 13 bases had no gene match. This CDR3 comprises 16 residues. The germline V gene encodes CDR1 SNHLY and CDR2 FYNNEI. This chain's CDR3 is CASRRSLDRGGQPQHF. The DNA for the CDR3 is TGTGCCAGCAGAAGAAGTTTAGACAGGGGAGGTCAGCCCCAGCATTTT.

The J gene is TRBJ2-5, the V gene TRBV14; 7 nucleotides match TRBD2. This CDR3 is 13 amino acids long. V shed 0 bases, J shed 11 bases, and the junction held 6 bases outside the gene matches. The germline V gene encodes CDR1 SGHDN and CDR2 FVKESK. Written as DNA, the CDR3 is TGTGCCAGCAGCCAAGAGTGGGGGGGATCGCAGTACTTC. It specifies CASSQEWGGSQYF.

This clone has a handful of counts. The chain couples TRBV2 to TRBJ1-6; D is undetermined. V lost 10 bases, J lost 0 bases, and 16 bases lay in between. The CDR3 sequence is 16 residues long. Germline CDR1 SNHLY, CDR2 FYNNEI. CDR3 coding DNA: TGTGCCACCTCCCCCCGGAGGAGCTCCTATAATTCACCCCTCCACTTT. It yields the protein CATSPRRSSYNSPLHF.

This chain joins TRBV2 and TRBJ1-1; D unresolved. The CDR3 consists of 10 residues. CDR1 and CDR2 (germline): SNHLY, FYNNEI. V lost 8 bases, J lost 11 bases, and 12 bases lay in between. The CDR3 bases are TGTGCCAGCGGAGAGAGAAACGCTTTCTTT. Encoded protein: CASGERNAFF.

The chain uses TRBV7-3 and TRBJ1-1; 7 bases are a match to TRBD1. CDR1 SGHTA and CDR2 FQGTGA come from the germline V gene. This CDR3 has 14 amino acids. The junction had 3 bases not matched to a gene; V was cut back by 5 bases and J by 0 bases. CDR3 loop: CASSPDRVNTEAFF. For the CDR3, the DNA is TGTGCCAGCAGCCCCGACAGGGTGAACACTGAAGCTTTCTTT.